These T cell receptor beta chains were read from a single sample in a study of shared clonotypes between healthy human individuals. Libraries were prepared by immunoSEQ multiplex PCR; TCRdb keeps only in-frame clonotypes and omits some of them. The sample records around 430,000 clones, 70% to 80% being singletons. The sequencing sample was made of PBMCs. The source of these receptors is a woman aged 40 to 50 in good health. Some clones in this sample may be carry-over from other donors' samples. Each CDR3 is given with its conserved first and last residue. Only part of the rows carry a size: once, few, many, or a class if the clone is expanded.

-	TRBV10-3	TRBJ2-3	15	CAISYSSGNTDTQYF
few	TRBV18	TRBJ1-1	16	CASSQKGAPVNTEAFF
-	TRBV21-1	TRBJ1-4	16	CASSKARVREGEKLFF
-	TRBV11-2	TRBJ2-7	14	CASSRSTSNYEQYF
-	TRBV7-9	TRBJ2-1	11	CASSLYDEQFF
-	TRBV5-1	TRBJ1-1	14	CASSLETGGSEAFF
-	TRBV7-8	TRBJ2-3	15	CASSLESSGVHTQYF
-	TRBV6-1	TRBJ2-7	15	CASSSRFAGTYEQYF
few	TRBV19	TRBJ1-1	16	CASSTRQRTMNTEAFF
-	TRBV6-6	TRBJ1-4	14	CASSYSQPNEKLFF
-	TRBV11-2	TRBJ2-1	15	CASSPTVTPYNEQFF
-	TRBV9	TRBJ2-3	16	CASSSLAGGGTDTQYF
few	TRBV11-3	TRBJ2-2	16	CASSLIAGTNTGELFF
-	TRBV7-6	TRBJ2-5	14	CASSSVRVGETQYF
-	TRBV28	TRBJ1-4	13	CASSPGGPEKLVF
-	TRBV5-4	TRBJ1-1	15	CASSSGQGLNTEAFF
-	TRBV10-3	TRBJ2-1	19	CAISVRGSGRGIAYNEQFF
-	TRBV5-1	TRBJ2-3	15	CASSASGTGQDTQYF
-	TRBV28	TRBJ1-2	12	CASSFSGRGYTF
once	TRBV5-6	TRBJ1-1	14	CASSLPGTGSEAFF
-	TRBV28	TRBJ2-7	15	CASSRLAGDGGEQYF
-	TRBV27	TRBJ2-5	14	CASSLFGQQETQYF
few	TRBV19	TRBJ2-7	12	CASSTGSYEQYF
few	TRBV4-2	TRBJ2-6	19	CASSQEAPGLASGANVLTF
-	TRBV10-3	TRBJ1-3	14	CAISESRGLDTIYF
once	TRBV19	TRBJ1-5	13	CASSKDRNQPQHF
-	TRBV7-3	TRBJ2-3	13	CASSLRQGNTQYF
-	TRBV5-1	TRBJ2-7	15	CASSIAGTGPYEQYF
-	TRBV11-3	TRBJ2-3	15	CAILPKDYGTDTQYF
-	TRBV2	TRBJ2-7	12	CAAGQGPYEQYF
-	TRBV6-5	TRBJ2-3	13	CASTGVSTDTQYF
-	TRBV7-3	TRBJ2-6	19	CASLGRTGIPLSGANVLTF
-	TRBV27	TRBJ2-2	17	CASCLHGAAGGTGELFF
-	TRBV7-9	TRBJ1-1	14	CASSSGQGSTEAFF
-	TRBV7-6	TRBJ2-5	16	CASSLDPGTSPETQYF
-	TRBV28	TRBJ2-7	11	CASSWSYEQYF
-	TRBV18	TRBJ2-5	13	CASSPPGKETQYF
-	TRBV18	TRBJ1-1	14	CASSPLTGITEAFF
-	TRBV4-1	TRBJ1-4	14	CASSRGGRDEKLFF
-	TRBV10-1	TRBJ2-3	17	CASSDHIGRESTDTQYF
-	TRBV7-2	TRBJ2-7	14	CASSLGLRDYEQYF
-	TRBV27	TRBJ2-1	11	CASAIGGEQFF
once	TRBV5-1	TRBJ2-7	16	CASSLGVPGQGSLQYF
-	TRBV5-1	TRBJ2-1	13	CASSFSGDNEQFF
-	TRBV7-9	TRBJ2-3	16	CASSPRFGQTPDTQYF
-	TRBV2	TRBJ2-5	15	CASSPGGVSDLGQYF
-	TRBV19	TRBJ2-2	15	CASRPVATNTGELFF
-	TRBV30	-	17	CAWSLRPGDSLSYEQYF
-	TRBV4-2	TRBJ2-7	14	CASSQVHHRYEQYF